This T cell receptor (beta chain) was identified in a study of blood T cell repertoires in COVID-19. Study-wide background: Nucleic acid was either cDNA or gDNA, and it came from T cells, B-cell-depleted T cells, or PBMCs.

CDR1 and CDR2 from the germline V gene are PRHDT and FYEKMQ (reference sequence). The V gene lost 2 bases and the J gene lost 0 bases, with 8 bases spanning the gap. This CDR3 contains 15 residues. The authors' processing: Reference gene primer amplification gave nucleated cell count estimates. Using immunoSEQ multiplex PCR, the repertoire was profiled, and TCRdb retains in-frame clones only, with some absent. For V, J and clone size, that table is used; D and trimming come from the DNA. The table includes approximately 240,000 clones, over 75% detected once. This clonotype was obtained from a woman aged 18-29 years in a cohort exposed to, infected with or recovered from COVID-19 (not recorded which). The chain couples TRBV13 to TRBJ1-5, with D possibly TRBD1 on 5 matching bases. What was sequenced was PBMCs or T cells enriched from blood (not recorded which). The CDR3 loop is CASSLRGYSNQPQHF. CDR3 in DNA: TGTGCCAGCAGCTTACGGGGGTATAGCAATCAGCCCCAGCATTTT.